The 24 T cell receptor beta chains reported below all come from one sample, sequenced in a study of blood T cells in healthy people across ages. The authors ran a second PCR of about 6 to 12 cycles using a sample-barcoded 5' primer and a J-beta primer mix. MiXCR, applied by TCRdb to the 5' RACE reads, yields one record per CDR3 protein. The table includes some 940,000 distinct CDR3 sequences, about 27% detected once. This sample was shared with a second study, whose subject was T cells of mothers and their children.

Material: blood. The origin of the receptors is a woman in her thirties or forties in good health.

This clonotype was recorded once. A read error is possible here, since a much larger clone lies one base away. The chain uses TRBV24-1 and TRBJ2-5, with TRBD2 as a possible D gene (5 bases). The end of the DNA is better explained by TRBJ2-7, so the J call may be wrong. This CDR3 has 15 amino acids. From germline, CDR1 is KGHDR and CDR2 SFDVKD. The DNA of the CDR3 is TGTGCCACCAGTGATTCTCGGACTTTCTCCAACGAGCAGTACTTC. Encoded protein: CATSDSRTFSNEQYF.

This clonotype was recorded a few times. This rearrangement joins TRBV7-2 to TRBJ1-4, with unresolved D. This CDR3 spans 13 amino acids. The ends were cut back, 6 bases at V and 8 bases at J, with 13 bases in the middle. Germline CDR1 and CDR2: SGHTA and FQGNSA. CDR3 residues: CASRRRAEEKLFF. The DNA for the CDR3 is TGTGCCAGCAGAAGAAGGGCGGAGGAAAAACTGTTTTTT.

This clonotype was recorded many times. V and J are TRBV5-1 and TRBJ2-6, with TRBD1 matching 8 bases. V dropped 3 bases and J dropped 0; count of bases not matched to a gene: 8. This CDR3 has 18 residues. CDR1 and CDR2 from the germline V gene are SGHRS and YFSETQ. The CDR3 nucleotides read TGCGCCAGCAGCTCAAACAGGGGGGCAACCTCTGGGGCCAACGTCCTGACTTTC. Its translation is CASSSNRGATSGANVLTF.

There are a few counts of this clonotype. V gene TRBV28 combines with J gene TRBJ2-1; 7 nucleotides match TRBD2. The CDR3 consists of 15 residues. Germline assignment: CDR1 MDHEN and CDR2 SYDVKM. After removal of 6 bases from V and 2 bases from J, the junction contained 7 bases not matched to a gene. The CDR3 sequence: CASSFQAGPYNEQFF. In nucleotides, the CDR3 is TGTGCCAGCAGCTTCCAAGCGGGGCCCTACAATGAGCAGTTCTTC.

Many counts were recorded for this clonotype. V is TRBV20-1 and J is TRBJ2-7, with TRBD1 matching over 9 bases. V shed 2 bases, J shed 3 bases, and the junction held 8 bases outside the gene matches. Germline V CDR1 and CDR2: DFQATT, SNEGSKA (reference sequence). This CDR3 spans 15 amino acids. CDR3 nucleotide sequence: TGCAGTGCTAGAATGGACAGGGGAAGGATCTACGAGCAGTACTTC. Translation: CSARMDRGRIYEQYF.

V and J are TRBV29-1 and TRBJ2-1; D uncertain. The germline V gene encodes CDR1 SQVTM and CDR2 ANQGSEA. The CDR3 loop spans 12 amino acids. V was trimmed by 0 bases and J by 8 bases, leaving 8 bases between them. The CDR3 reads CSVEDQGDEQFF. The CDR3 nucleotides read TGCAGCGTTGAAGATCAAGGCGATGAGCAGTTCTTC.

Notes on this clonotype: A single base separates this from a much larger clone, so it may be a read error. CDR3 loop: CASSLEIQGADEAFF. CDR3 in DNA: TGCGCCAGCAGCTTAGAGATCCAGGGGGCGGATGAAGCTTTCTTT. V is TRBV5-1 and J is TRBJ1-1, with TRBD1 identical over 8 bases. The CDR3 contains 15 residues. Trimming cost V 2 bases and J 7 bases; bases outside gene matches: 10. Germline CDR1 is SGHRS and CDR2 is YFSETQ.

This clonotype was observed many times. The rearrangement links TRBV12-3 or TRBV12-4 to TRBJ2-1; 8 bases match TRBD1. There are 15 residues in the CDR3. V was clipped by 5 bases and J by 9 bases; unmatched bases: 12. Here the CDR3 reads CASSLAGGRRGEQFF. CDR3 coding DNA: TGTGCCAGCAGTCTCGCAGGGGGCCGGAGGGGTGAGCAGTTCTTC.

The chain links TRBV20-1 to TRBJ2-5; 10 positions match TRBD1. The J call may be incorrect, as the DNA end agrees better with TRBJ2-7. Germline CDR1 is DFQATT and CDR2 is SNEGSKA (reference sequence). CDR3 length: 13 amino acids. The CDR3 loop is CSAGTGEAYEQYF. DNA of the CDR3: TGCAGTGCTGGGACAGGGGAAGCCTACGAGCAGTACTTC.

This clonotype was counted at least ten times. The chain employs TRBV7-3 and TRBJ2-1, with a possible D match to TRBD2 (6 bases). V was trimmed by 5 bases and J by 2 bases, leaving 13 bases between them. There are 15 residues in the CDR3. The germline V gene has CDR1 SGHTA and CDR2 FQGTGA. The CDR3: CASSPLLAPYNEQFF. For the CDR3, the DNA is TGTGCCAGCAGCCCCTTACTAGCCCCCTACAATGAGCAGTTCTTC. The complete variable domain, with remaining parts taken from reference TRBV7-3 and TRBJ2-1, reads GAGVSQTPSNKVTEKGKYVELRCDPISGHTALYWYRQSLGQGPEFLIYFQGTGAADDSGLPNDRFFAVRPEGSVSTLKIQRTERGDSAVYLCASSPLLAPYNEQFFGPGTRLTVL.

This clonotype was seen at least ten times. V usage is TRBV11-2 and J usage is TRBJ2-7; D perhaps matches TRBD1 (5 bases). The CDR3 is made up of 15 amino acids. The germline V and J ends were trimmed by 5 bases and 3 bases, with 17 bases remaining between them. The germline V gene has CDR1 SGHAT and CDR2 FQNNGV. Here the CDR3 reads CASSESRDSFYEQYF. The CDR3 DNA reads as TGTGCCAGCAGCGAGTCCAGGGATTCATTCTACGAGCAGTACTTC.

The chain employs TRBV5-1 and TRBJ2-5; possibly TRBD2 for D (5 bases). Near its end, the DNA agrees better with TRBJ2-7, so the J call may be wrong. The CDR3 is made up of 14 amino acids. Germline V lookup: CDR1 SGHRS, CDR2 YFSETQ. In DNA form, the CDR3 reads TGCGCCAGCAGCCAGACGGGATCTCTTCCCGAGCAGTACTTC. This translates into CASSQTGSLPEQYF.

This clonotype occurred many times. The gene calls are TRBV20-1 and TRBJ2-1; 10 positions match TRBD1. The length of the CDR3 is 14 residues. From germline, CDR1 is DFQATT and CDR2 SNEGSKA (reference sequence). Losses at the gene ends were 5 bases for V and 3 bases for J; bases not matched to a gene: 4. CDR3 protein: CSAERDRGYNEQFF. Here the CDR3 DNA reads TGCAGTGCTGAGCGGGACAGGGGCTACAATGAGCAGTTCTTC.

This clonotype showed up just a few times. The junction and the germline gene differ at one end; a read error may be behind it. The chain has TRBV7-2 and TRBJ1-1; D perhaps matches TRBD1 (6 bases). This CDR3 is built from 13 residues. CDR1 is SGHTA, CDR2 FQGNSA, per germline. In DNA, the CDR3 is TGTGACAGCAGTCGGACAGTGAACACTGAAGCTTTCTTT. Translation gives CDSSRTVNTEAFF.

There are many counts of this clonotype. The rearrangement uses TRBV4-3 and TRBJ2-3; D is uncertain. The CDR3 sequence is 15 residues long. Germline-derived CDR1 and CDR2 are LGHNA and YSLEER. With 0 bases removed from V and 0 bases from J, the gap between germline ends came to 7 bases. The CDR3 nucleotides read TGCGCCAGCAGCCAAGACGCGGCTAGCACAGATACGCAGTATTTT. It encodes CASSQDAASTDTQYF.

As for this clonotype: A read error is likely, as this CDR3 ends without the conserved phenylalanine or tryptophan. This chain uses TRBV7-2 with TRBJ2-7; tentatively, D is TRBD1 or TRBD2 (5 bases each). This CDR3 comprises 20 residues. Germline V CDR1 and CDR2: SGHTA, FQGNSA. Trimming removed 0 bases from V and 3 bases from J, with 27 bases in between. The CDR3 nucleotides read TGTGCCAGCAGCTTAGCGCAGGGCATAGTGGGGGTGGGCGCCAGCTACGAGCAGTACTGC. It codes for CASSLAQGIVGVGASYEQYC.

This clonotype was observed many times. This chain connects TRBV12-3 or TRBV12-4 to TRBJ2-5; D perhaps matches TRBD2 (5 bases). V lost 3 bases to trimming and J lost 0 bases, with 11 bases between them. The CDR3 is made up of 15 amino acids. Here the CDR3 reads CASSLSGPDQETQYF. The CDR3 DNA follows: TGTGCCAGCAGTTTGAGCGGACCCGACCAAGAGACCCAGTACTTC.

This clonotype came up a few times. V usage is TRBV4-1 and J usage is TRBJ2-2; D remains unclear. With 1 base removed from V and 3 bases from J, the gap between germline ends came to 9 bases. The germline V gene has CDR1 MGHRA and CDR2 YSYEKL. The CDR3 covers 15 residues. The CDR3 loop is CASSQARGDTGELFF. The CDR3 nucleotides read TGCGCCAGCAGCCAAGCCCGTGGGGACACCGGGGAGCTGTTTTTT.

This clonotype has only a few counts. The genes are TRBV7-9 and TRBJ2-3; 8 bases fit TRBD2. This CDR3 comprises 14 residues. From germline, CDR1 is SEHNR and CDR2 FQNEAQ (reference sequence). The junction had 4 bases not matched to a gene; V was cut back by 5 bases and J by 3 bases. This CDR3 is CASSAGGETDTQYF. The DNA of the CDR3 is TGTGCCAGCAGCGCCGGGGGGGAGACAGATACGCAGTATTTT. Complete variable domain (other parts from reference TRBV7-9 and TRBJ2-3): DTGVSQNPRHKITKRGQNVTFRCDPISEHNRLYWYRQTLGQGPEFLTYFQNEAQLEKSRLLSDRFSAERPKGSFSTLEIQRTEQGDSAMYLCASSAGGETDTQYFGPGTRLTVL.

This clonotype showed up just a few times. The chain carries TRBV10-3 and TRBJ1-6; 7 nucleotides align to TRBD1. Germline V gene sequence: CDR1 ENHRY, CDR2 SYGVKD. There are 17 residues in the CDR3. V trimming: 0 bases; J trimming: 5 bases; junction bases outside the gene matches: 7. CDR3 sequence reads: CAISESRTGSNNSPLHF. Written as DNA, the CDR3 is TGTGCCATCAGTGAGTCGCGGACAGGCAGTAATAATTCACCCCTCCACTTT.

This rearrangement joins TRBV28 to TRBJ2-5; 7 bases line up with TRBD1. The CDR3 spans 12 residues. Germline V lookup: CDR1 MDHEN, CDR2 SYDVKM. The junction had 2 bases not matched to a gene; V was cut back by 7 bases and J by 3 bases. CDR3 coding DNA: TGTGCCAGCAAAGGGACAGAAGAGACCCAGTACTTC. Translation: CASKGTEETQYF.

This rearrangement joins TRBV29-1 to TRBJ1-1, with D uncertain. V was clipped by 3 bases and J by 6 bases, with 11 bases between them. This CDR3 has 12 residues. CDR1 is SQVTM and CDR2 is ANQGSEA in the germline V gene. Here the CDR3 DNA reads TGCAGCGTTGATCGAGGGCAGCCTGAAGCTTTCTTT. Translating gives CSVDRGQPEAFF.

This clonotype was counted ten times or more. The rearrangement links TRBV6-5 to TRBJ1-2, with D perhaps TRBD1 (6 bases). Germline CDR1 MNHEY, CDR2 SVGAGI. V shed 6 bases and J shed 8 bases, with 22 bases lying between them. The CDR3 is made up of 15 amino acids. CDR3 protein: CASRRTGSLMRGYTF. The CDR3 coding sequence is TGTGCCAGCAGGCGTACAGGGTCCCTCATGAGGGGCTACACCTTC.

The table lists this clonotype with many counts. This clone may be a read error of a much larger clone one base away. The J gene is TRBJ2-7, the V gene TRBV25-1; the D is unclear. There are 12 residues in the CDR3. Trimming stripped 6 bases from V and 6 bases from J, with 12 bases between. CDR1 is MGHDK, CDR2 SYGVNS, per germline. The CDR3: CASRDGCGEQYF. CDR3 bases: TGTGCCAGCAGAGACGGTTGCGGCGAGCAGTACTTC.